This passage covers 28 T cell receptor beta chains from one sample sequenced in a study of T cells in Graves' hyperthyroidism and ophthalmopathy. Amplification of TCR beta CDR3 regions used RNA as the template. Initially, a first-round RT-PCR of the TCR CDR3 employed the HTBI primer set. From the multiplex PCR reads, TCRdb called clonotypes with MiXCR, one entry per CDR3 protein. The table has fewer than 650,000 distinct CDR3 sequences, 11% to 15% seen once; the top ten hold roughly 7.1%. The sample was blood. The origin of the receptors is a woman aged 18-29 years with Graves' ophthalmopathy.

This clonotype was seen at least ten times. The V gene is TRBV5-4, the J gene TRBJ2-5; 8 bases align to TRBD2. Germline V gene data show CDR1 as SGHNT and CDR2 as YYREEE (reference sequence). The CDR3 length is 15 residues. V lost 0 bases to trimming and J lost 4 bases; unmatched junction nucleotides: 5. This CDR3 reads CASSLDWLAGETQYF. In nucleotides, the CDR3 is TGTGCCAGCAGCTTGGATTGGCTAGCGGGAGAGACCCAGTACTTC.

This clonotype showed up many times. The genes are TRBV14 and TRBJ2-1; weak D call: TRBD2 (5 bases). Germline V gene data show CDR1 as SGHDN and CDR2 as FVKESK. This CDR3 has 15 residues. V gave up 6 bases and J gave up 0 bases, with 12 bases separating them. The CDR3 region is CASRSSGISYNEQFF. The CDR3 nucleotides are TGTGCCAGCAGATCGAGCGGAATCTCCTACAATGAGCAGTTCTTC.

V gene TRBV4-1 combines with J gene TRBJ1-2; D is ambiguous. The V gene's germline CDR1 is MGHRA and CDR2 YSYEKL. The CDR3 is 13 amino acids. The germline V and J ends were trimmed by 0 bases and 6 bases, with 8 bases remaining between them. CDR3: CASSQDHQHGYTF. The CDR3 DNA is TGCGCCAGCAGCCAAGATCACCAGCATGGCTACACCTTC.

This clonotype showed up just a few times. The chain links TRBV30 to TRBJ1-6; D gene ambiguous. This CDR3 is 14 amino acids long. Trimming removed 3 bases at V and 7 bases at J, with 13 bases between. CDR1 is GTSNPN and CDR2 is SVGIG in the germline V gene (reference sequence). The CDR3: CAWRAGKGNSPLHF. CDR3 sequence (DNA): TGTGCCTGGAGAGCAGGAAAGGGAAATTCACCCCTCCACTTT.

This clonotype has at least ten counts. The genes are TRBV27 and TRBJ2-1, with TRBD2 identical over 13 bases. The CDR3 contains 19 residues. Germline lookup yields CDR1 MNHEY and CDR2 SMNVEV (reference sequence). Trimming at V came to 5 bases and at J to 6 bases, leaving 16 bases not matched to a gene. This CDR3 is CASSPPPRLRTSGSNEQFF. CDR3 DNA: TGTGCCAGCAGTCCTCCCCCAAGGCTCCGGACTAGCGGGAGCAATGAGCAGTTCTTC.

In the case of this clonotype: The junction and the germline gene differ at one end; a read error may be behind it. The chain links TRBV5-1 to TRBJ2-7; the D is unclear. The CDR3 extends over 14 amino acids. Germline lookup yields CDR1 SGHRS and CDR2 YFSETQ. The CDR3 nucleotides are TGCGCCAGCAGCTTGGTCTCACATTCCTACGAGCAGCACTTC. It translates to CASSLVSHSYEQHF.

This clonotype showed up just a few times. This could be a read error, since a much larger clone is one nucleotide away. CDR3 in amino acids: CASRQGGSYGQYF. Written as DNA, the CDR3 is TGTGCCAGCAGACAGGGTGGGTCCTACGGGCAGTACTTC. V usage is TRBV6-1 and J usage is TRBJ2-7; tentative D call: TRBD1 (6 bases). Germline loops: CDR1 MNHNS, CDR2 SASEGT. The CDR3 has 13 residues.

This clonotype appeared many times. V gene TRBV3-1 combines with J gene TRBJ1-1, with D perhaps matching TRBD1 (5 bases). V was trimmed by 9 bases and J by 6 bases, leaving 8 bases between them. Looked up from germline, CDR1 is LGHDT and CDR2 is YNNKEL (reference sequence). The CDR3 loop spans 10 amino acids. This CDR3 is CARGGAEAFF. The CDR3 DNA reads as TGTGCCAGGGGGGGGGCTGAAGCTTTCTTT.

This clonotype has at least ten counts. The V and J genes are TRBV10-3 and TRBJ2-1; 9 positions agree with TRBD1. Looked up from germline, CDR1 is ENHRY and CDR2 is SYGVKD. The CDR3 runs 13 residues. The trim removed 10 bases at V and 4 bases at J, leaving 5 bases unmatched. CDR3 nucleotide sequence: TGTGCCACAGCCGGGACAGGGTACAATGAGCAGTTCTTC. Its protein product is CATAGTGYNEQFF.

This clonotype was detected only a few times. This rearrangement joins TRBV6-4 to TRBJ1-2; D is uncertain. The CDR3 covers 13 residues. Germline values: CDR1 MRHNA, CDR2 SNTAGT. Trimming removed 0 bases at V and 2 bases at J, with 4 bases between. As DNA, the CDR3 is TGTGCCAGCAGTGACTCGGGGAACTATGGCTACACCTTC. Its protein product is CASSDSGNYGYTF.

The V gene is TRBV29-1, the J gene TRBJ2-1, with TRBD2 matching over 10 bases. Germline trimming cut 0 bases from V and 2 bases from J; bases unmatched to any gene: 4. Looked up from germline, CDR1 is SQVTM and CDR2 is ANQGSEA. This CDR3 is built from 16 residues. CDR3 protein: CSVEDAGTSAYNEQFF. The CDR3 DNA reads TGCAGCGTTGAAGATGCCGGGACTAGCGCCTACAATGAGCAGTTCTTC.

This clonotype was picked up many times. This sequence joins TRBV7-2 and TRBJ2-1, with 7 bases fitting TRBD1. Germline CDR1 is SGHTA and CDR2 is FQGNSA. Trimming removed 1 base from V and 7 bases from J; junction bases left unmatched: 16. CDR3 length: 18 residues. The CDR3: CASSLVLGTATGQNEQFF. The CDR3 DNA reads as TGTGCCAGCAGCTTAGTTTTAGGGACAGCCACTGGTCAAAATGAGCAGTTCTTC.

V and J are TRBV5-1 and TRBJ1-3; D may be TRBD1 (6 bases). Germline CDR1 and CDR2: SGHRS and YFSETQ. V lost 3 bases and J lost 2, with 12 bases in between. The CDR3 consists of 15 residues. The DNA for the CDR3 is TGCGCCAGCAGCTCGTGGGGGGCGGCTGGAAACACCATATATTTT. It codes for CASSSWGAAGNTIYF.

The chain is built from TRBV11-2 and TRBJ2-3, with D unresolved. This CDR3 has 16 amino acids. Germline loops: CDR1 SGHAT, CDR2 FQNNGV. V was trimmed by 2 bases and J by 0 bases, leaving 12 bases between them. CDR3 in DNA: TGTGCCAGCAGCTTATCTCGGATAAGTAGCACAGATACGCAGTATTTT. Its translation: CASSLSRISSTDTQYF.

The table lists this clonotype with many counts. Compared with germline, one end of the junction differs, possibly owing to a read error. V is TRBV7-7 and J is TRBJ2-1, with 10 bases identical to TRBD2. Germline assignment: CDR1 SSHAT and CDR2 FNYEAQ (reference sequence). The CDR3 runs to 16 residues. The CDR3 bases are TGTGCTAGCAGCTTCGGGACTAGCGAAGGAAACAATGAGCAGTTCTTC. The encoded protein is CASSFGTSEGNNEQFF.

This clonotype was recorded a few times. A much larger clone lies one base from this, so it may be a read error. V gene TRBV28 combines with J gene TRBJ2-7; D unresolved. The CDR3 length is 15 residues. Looked up from germline, CDR1 is MDHEN and CDR2 is SYDVKM. The V end lost 5 bases, the J end lost 3 bases, and 17 bases lay between the germline ends. The CDR3 is CASSRGPAVGYEQYF. The CDR3 DNA sequence: TGTGCCAGCAGTCGTGGGCCAGCCGTGGGCTACGAGCAGTACTTC.

This rearrangement joins TRBV7-9 to TRBJ2-2; no clear D. Germline assignment: CDR1 SEHNR and CDR2 FQNEAQ (reference sequence). CDR3 length: 15 residues. V lost 4 bases and J 6 bases, leaving 15 bases between the germline ends. The CDR3 bases are TGTGCCAGCAGCTCAATATACGAGGTTGCCGGGGAGCTGTTTTTT. This translates into CASSSIYEVAGELFF.

The rearrangement links TRBV5-8 to TRBJ2-3; D is perhaps TRBD1 or TRBD2 (5 bases each). Germline-derived CDR1 and CDR2 are SGHTS and YDEGEE. V lost 4 bases and J lost 0, with 12 bases in between. The CDR3 consists of 15 residues. CDR3 bases: TGTGCCAGCAGCCGGAGGACATATAGCACAGATACGCAGTATTTT. Residues: CASSRRTYSTDTQYF.

The table lists this clonotype with many counts. The V gene is TRBV6-2 or TRBV6-3, the J gene TRBJ2-3; TRBD1 aligns across 7 bases. The germline gives CDR1 MNHEY, CDR2 SVGEGT. The J segment lost 4 bases and the V segment lost 6 bases, leaving 7 bases of the junction unmatched. The CDR3 covers 14 residues. The CDR3 nucleotides read TGTGCCAGCAGCCCCACAGGGGTGGCAGATACGCAGTATTTT. Amino acid sequence: CASSPTGVADTQYF.

This clonotype came up many times. The rearrangement joins TRBV2 to TRBJ2-2, with D unresolved. CDR1 SNHLY and CDR2 FYNNEI come from the germline V gene. CDR3 length: 15 amino acids. V lost 10 bases, J lost 0 bases, and 15 bases lay in between. The CDR3 loop is CATKAGTTNTGELFF. The DNA of the CDR3 is TGTGCCACCAAGGCAGGCACCACGAACACCGGGGAGCTGTTTTTT.

This clonotype has only a few counts. The V call is TRBV6-2 or TRBV6-3, the J call TRBJ2-1, with a weak D call TRBD1 (5 bases). The CDR3 covers 16 residues. Trimming pared 4 bases from V and 4 bases from J, leaving 17 bases between. Germline V gene lookup returns CDR1 MNHEY and CDR2 SVGEGT. In nucleotides, the CDR3 is TGTGCCAGCAGTTTTAGGGGAAAAAGACAGTACAATGAGCAGTTCTTC. Its protein product is CASSFRGKRQYNEQFF.

This clonotype has a count of ten or more. The chain links TRBV18 to TRBJ1-2; D perhaps matches TRBD1 (5 bases). CDR1 is KGHSH and CDR2 is LQKENI in the germline V gene. The CDR3 has 14 amino acids. Trimming took 2 bases from V and 2 from J, leaving 9 bases between them. This CDR3 is CASSPVRQNYGYTF. The CDR3 region has the DNA TGTGCCAGCTCACCAGTCCGACAGAACTATGGCTACACCTTC.

This sequence joins TRBV7-3 and TRBJ1-2, with 10 bases aligning to TRBD1. Germline V gives CDR1 SGHTA, CDR2 FQGTGA. The CDR3 contains 14 residues. V dropped 5 bases and J dropped 5; count of bases not matched to a gene: 5. CDR3 coding DNA: TGTGCCAGCAGCCTCCAGGACAGGGGGTATGGCTACACCTTC. Its translation: CASSLQDRGYGYTF.

The chain links TRBV20-1 to TRBJ1-2; 8 positions agree with TRBD1. CDR1 DFQATT and CDR2 SNEGSKA come from the germline V gene (reference sequence). With V trimmed by 2 bases and J by 3 bases, 5 bases remained unmatched. This CDR3 spans 14 amino acids. CDR3 bases: TGCAGTGCTAGACCTTCGGACAGGGACTATGGCTACACCTTC. Amino acid sequence: CSARPSDRDYGYTF.

Details on this clonotype: A much bigger clone sits one base away, suggesting this may be a read error. The J gene is TRBJ2-7, the V gene TRBV3-1, with TRBD2 matching over 7 bases. V gave up 0 bases and J gave up 2 bases; unmatched junction bases: 7. Germline CDR1 and CDR2: LGHDT and YNNKEL (reference sequence). This CDR3 contains 16 residues. CDR3 DNA: TGTGCCAGCAGCCAAGAAGGGGCTAGCGGAGCCTACGAGCAGTACTTC. Translation: CASSQEGASGAYEQYF.

Concerning this clonotype: At one end, the junction sequence differs from germline, possibly due to a read error. The rearrangement joins TRBV4-3 to TRBJ2-2; 9 bases line up with TRBD2. Germline CDR1 reads LGHNA; CDR2 reads YSLEER. There are 18 residues in the CDR3. CDR3 sequence: CASSQDPASGTNTGELLF. The CDR3 nucleotides are TGCGCCAGCAGCCAAGATCCGGCTAGCGGGACTAACACCGGGGAGCTGCTTTTT.

The sample holds a few counts of this clonotype. This chain connects TRBV5-1 to TRBJ2-1, with unresolved D. The CDR3 contains 16 residues. Trimming shortened V by 1 base and J by 3 bases, and 14 bases separated the two germline ends. In germline, CDR1 is SGHRS, CDR2 YFSETQ. The CDR3 protein is CASSLLVQFSYNEQFF. Here the CDR3 DNA reads TGCGCCAGCAGCTTGTTGGTCCAGTTTAGCTACAATGAGCAGTTCTTC.

There are many counts of this clonotype. The DNA for the CDR3 is TGTGCCACCGGCGGGGGCTACCCGTACGAGCAGTACTTC. It is translated as CATGGGYPYEQYF. This sequence joins TRBV19 and TRBJ2-7; the D gene is possibly TRBD2 (7 bases). Trimming removed 10 bases from V and 4 bases from J, with 17 bases in between. The CDR3 is 13 residues long. The V gene's germline CDR1 is LNHDA and CDR2 SQIVND (reference sequence). The full variable domain, in which reference TRBV19 and TRBJ2-7 provide the parts outside the CDR3, is DGGITQSPKYLFRKEGQNVTLSCEQNLNHDAMYWYRQDPGQGLRLIYYSQIVNDFQKGDIAEGYSVSREKKESFPLTVTSAQKNPTAFYLCATGGGYPYEQYFGPGTRLTVT.